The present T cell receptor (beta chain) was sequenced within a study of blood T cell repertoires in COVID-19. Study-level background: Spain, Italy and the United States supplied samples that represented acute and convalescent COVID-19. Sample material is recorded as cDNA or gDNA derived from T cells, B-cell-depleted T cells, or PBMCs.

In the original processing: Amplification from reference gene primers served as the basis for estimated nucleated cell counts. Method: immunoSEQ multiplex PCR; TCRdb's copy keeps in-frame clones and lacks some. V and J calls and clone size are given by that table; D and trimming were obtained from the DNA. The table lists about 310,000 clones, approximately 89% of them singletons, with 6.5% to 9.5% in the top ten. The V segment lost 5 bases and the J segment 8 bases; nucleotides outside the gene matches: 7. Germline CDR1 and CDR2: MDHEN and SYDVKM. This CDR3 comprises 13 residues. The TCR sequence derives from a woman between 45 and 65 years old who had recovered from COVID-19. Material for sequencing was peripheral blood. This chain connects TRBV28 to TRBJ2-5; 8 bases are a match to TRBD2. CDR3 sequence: CASSRSGGITQYF. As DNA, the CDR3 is TGTGCCAGCAGTCGATCGGGGGGGATAACCCAGTACTTC.